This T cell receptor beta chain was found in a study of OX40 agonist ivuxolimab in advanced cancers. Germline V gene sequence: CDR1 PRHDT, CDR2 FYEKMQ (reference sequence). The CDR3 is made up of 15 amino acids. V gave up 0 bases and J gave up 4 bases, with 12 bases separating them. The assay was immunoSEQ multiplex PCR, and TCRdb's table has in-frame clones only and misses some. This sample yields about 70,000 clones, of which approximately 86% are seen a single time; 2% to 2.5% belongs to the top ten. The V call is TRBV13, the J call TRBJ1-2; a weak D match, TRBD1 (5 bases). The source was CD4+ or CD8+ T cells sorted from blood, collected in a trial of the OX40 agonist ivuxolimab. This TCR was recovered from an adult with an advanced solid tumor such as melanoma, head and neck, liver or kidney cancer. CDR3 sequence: CASSLGEGLSYGYTF. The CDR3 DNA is TGTGCCAGCAGCTTAGGGGAGGGACTCAGCTATGGCTACACCTTC.